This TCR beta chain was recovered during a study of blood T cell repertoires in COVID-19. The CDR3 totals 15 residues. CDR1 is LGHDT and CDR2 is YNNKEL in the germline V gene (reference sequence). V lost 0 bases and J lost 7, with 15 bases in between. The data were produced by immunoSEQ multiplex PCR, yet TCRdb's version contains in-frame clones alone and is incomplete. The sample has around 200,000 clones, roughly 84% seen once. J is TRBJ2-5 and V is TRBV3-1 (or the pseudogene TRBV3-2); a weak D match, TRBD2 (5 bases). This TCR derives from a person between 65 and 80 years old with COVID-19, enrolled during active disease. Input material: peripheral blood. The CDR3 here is CASSQDAASRATQYF. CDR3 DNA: TGTGCCAGCAGCCAAGATGCGGCATCGCGGGCGACCCAGTACTTC.